Below are 29 T cell receptor beta chains sequenced from a single sample in a study of T cell repertoires in cytomegalovirus infection. Their target antigens are unknown. TCRdb reprocessed the reads via MiXCR and lists one record per CDR3 protein. This repertoire shows 40,000 to 55,000 distinct CDR3 sequences, about 21% found once; its top ten account for about 87%. The starting material was CD8+ T cells from cultured PBMCs, obtained from culture after CMV antigen stimulation. The receptors originated from a human donor in good health (CMV status not recorded). Some clones in this sample may be carry-over from other donors' samples.

This clonotype came up many times. The rearrangement links TRBV7-6 to TRBJ2-2; possible D gene TRBD2, 6 bases. V lost 5 bases, J lost 6 bases, and 13 bases lay in between. CDR3 length: 14 amino acids. CDR1 SGHVS and CDR2 FNYEAQ come from the germline V gene. This chain's CDR3 is CASSPRGWAGELFF. The CDR3 DNA sequence: TGTGCCAGCAGCCCCCGGGGGTGGGCCGGGGAGCTGTTTTTT.

This clonotype was detected a few times. CDR3 residues: CASSLAGRTVYEQYF. The CDR3 DNA sequence: TGTGCCAGCAGCTTAGCGGGCAGGACGGTCTACGAGCAGTACTTC. This chain connects TRBV7-2 to TRBJ2-7; D unresolved. V lost 0 bases, J lost 3 bases, and 12 bases lay in between. CDR3 length equals 15 residues. In germline, CDR1 is SGHTA, CDR2 FQGNSA.

The chain uses TRBV6-2 or TRBV6-3 and TRBJ2-1; D ambiguous. Germline assignment: CDR1 MNHEY and CDR2 SVGEGT. Deletions cut 0 bases from V and 8 bases from J, with 8 bases between. The CDR3 consists of 13 residues. The CDR3 region is CASSYSMSDEQFF. DNA of the CDR3: TGTGCCAGCAGTTACTCAATGAGCGATGAGCAGTTCTTC.

The chain is built from TRBV7-2 and TRBJ2-5; D ambiguous. V was shortened by 2 bases and J by 5 bases, with 12 bases between the two germline ends. This CDR3 region has 14 residues. The germline gives CDR1 SGHTA, CDR2 FQGNSA. The CDR3 sequence is CASSLRAEWETQYF. CDR3 DNA sequence: TGTGCCAGCAGCTTAAGGGCAGAGTGGGAGACCCAGTACTTC. Full variable domain (outside the CDR3, taken from reference TRBV7-2 and TRBJ2-5): GAGVSQSPSNKVTEKGKDVELRCDPISGHTALYWYRQSLGQGLEFLIYFQGNSAPDKSGLPSDRFSAERTGGSVSTLTIQRTQQEDSAVYLCASSLRAEWETQYFGPGTRLLVL.

The chain combines TRBV7-6 with TRBJ2-5; TRBD2 aligns across 11 bases. In germline, CDR1 is SGHVS, CDR2 FNYEAQ. This CDR3 is built from 15 residues. With V trimmed by 2 bases and J by 5 bases, 4 bases remained unmatched. CDR3 DNA: TGTGCCAGCAGCTTAATCGCTAGCGGGAGGGAGACCCAGTACTTC. Translating gives CASSLIASGRETQYF.

This clonotype was counted a few times. The chain links TRBV7-2 to TRBJ2-5; a possible D gene is TRBD2 (6 bases). Germline V lookup: CDR1 SGHTA, CDR2 FQGNSA. This CDR3 contains 12 residues. Trimming removed 7 bases from V and 5 bases from J, with 11 bases in between. CDR3 bases: TGTGCCAGCACCGATGGGGGGGAGACCCAGTACTTC. This gives the protein CASTDGGETQYF.

The genes are TRBV4-1 and TRBJ2-5; D tentatively reads TRBD1 or TRBD2 (6 bases each). The germline V and J ends were trimmed by 0 bases and 5 bases, with 13 bases remaining between them. The CDR3 has 15 amino acids. Germline CDR1 is MGHRA and CDR2 is YSYEKL. CDR3: CASSQDPGAWETQYF. The DNA of the CDR3 is TGCGCCAGCAGCCAAGATCCGGGGGCGTGGGAGACCCAGTACTTC.

This clonotype was observed a few times. The chain uses TRBV4-2 and TRBJ1-1, with 10 bases matching TRBD1. With V trimmed by 0 bases and J by 3 bases, 10 bases remained unmatched. Germline assignment: CDR1 LGHNA and CDR2 YNFKEQ. The CDR3 spans 18 residues. CDR3 region: CASSQEPGTGEGYTEAFF. The CDR3 DNA follows: TGTGCCAGCAGCCAAGAACCCGGGACAGGGGAAGGGTACACTGAAGCTTTCTTT.

The sample holds a few counts of this clonotype. The V and J genes are TRBV7-8 and TRBJ1-5, with 7 bases matching TRBD1. Germline CDR1 is SGHVS and CDR2 is FQNEAQ. CDR3 size: 16 residues. The V gene end was trimmed by 3 bases and the J gene end by 5 bases; junction bases not matched to a gene: 10. The CDR3 DNA follows: TGTGCCAGCAGCTTCGGAGGACAGGAGAGACATCAGCCCCAGCATTTT. Protein: CASSFGGQERHQPQHF.

This clonotype has more than one count but fewer than ten. The chain links TRBV7-9 to TRBJ2-7; no clear D. Germline CDR1 and CDR2: SEHNR and FQNEAQ (reference sequence). Trimming removed 10 bases from V and 2 bases from J, with 21 bases in between. This CDR3 is built from 15 residues. This CDR3 reads CATAFAPSSTYEQYF. The CDR3 DNA reads as TGTGCCACCGCTTTTGCCCCCTCTTCCACCTACGAGCAGTACTTC.

This clonotype was found once. This chain uses TRBV6-6 with TRBJ1-2; 9 nucleotides align to TRBD1. V was pared by 8 bases and J by 8 bases, with 6 bases of the junction left unmatched. CDR1 and CDR2 (germline): MNHNY, SVGAGI (reference sequence). The CDR3 spans 12 residues. For the CDR3, the DNA is TGTGCCAGCCAACAGGGGGCAACGGGCTACACCTTC. Amino acid sequence: CASQQGATGYTF.

This clonotype was detected a few times. This chain links TRBV6-6 with TRBJ2-7; D perhaps matches TRBD1 (5 bases). CDR1 and CDR2 (germline): MNHNY, SVGAGI (reference sequence). V lost 2 bases to trimming and J lost 2 bases, with 16 bases between them. The CDR3 runs to 16 residues. The CDR3 loop is CASSYGAFAHTYEQYF. CDR3 sequence (DNA): TGTGCCAGCAGTTACGGGGCTTTTGCCCATACCTACGAGCAGTACTTC.

This chain joins TRBV6-2 or TRBV6-3 and TRBJ2-3, with 8 bases lining up with TRBD2. With 6 bases clipped from V and 3 bases from J, the junction kept 11 bases outside the gene matches. The CDR3 extends over 16 amino acids. Per germline, CDR1 MNHEY and CDR2 SVGEGT. The CDR3 reads CASSPEGAGETDTQYF. The CDR3, as DNA: TGTGCCAGCAGCCCCGAGGGAGCGGGAGAGACAGATACGCAGTATTTT.

The rearrangement links TRBV7-2 to TRBJ2-1, with 8 positions matching TRBD2. The CDR3 loop spans 16 amino acids. The germline gives CDR1 SGHTA, CDR2 FQGNSA. J was trimmed by 6 bases and V by 0 bases; bases with no gene match: 7. CDR3 DNA sequence: TGTGCCAGCAGCTTAGCGCGGGCGGGGGGCGGCAATGAGCAGTTCTTC. It translates to CASSLARAGGGNEQFF.

The V call is TRBV6-2 or TRBV6-3, the J call TRBJ2-7; D is uncertain. This CDR3 is 13 amino acids long. Per germline, CDR1 MNHEY and CDR2 SVGEGT. Between the trimmed V and J ends, which lost 0 bases and 4 bases, there was a span of 7 bases. The CDR3 bases are TGTGCCAGCAGTTACTCAGGATTGTACGAGCAGTACTTC. It yields the protein CASSYSGLYEQYF.

This clonotype was counted a few times. The CDR3 here is CASSTRPALSYNEQFF. DNA for the CDR3: TGTGCCAGCAGCACACGGCCAGCCCTTTCCTACAATGAGCAGTTCTTC. The chain recombines TRBV6-2 or TRBV6-3 with TRBJ2-1; no firm D call. Germline-derived CDR1 and CDR2 are MNHEY and SVGEGT. The CDR3 runs 16 residues. Trimming cost V 6 bases and J 1 base, with 16 bases left between them.

This clonotype was detected only a few times. The V and J genes are TRBV5-6 and TRBJ2-7; D might be TRBD1 (6 bases). Looked up from germline, CDR1 is SGHDT and CDR2 is YYEEEE. This CDR3 spans 14 amino acids. V gave up 1 base and J gave up 6 bases, with 14 bases separating them. CDR3 in DNA: TGTGCCAGCAGCTTGAGGCACAGGGCCGTCGAGCAGTACTTC. Protein sequence: CASSLRHRAVEQYF.

This clonotype was picked up a small number of times. The chain employs TRBV7-8 and TRBJ2-1; D might be TRBD2 (5 bases). The germline V and J ends were trimmed by 0 bases and 7 bases, with 16 bases remaining between them. The CDR3 extends over 16 amino acids. Germline lookup yields CDR1 SGHVS and CDR2 FQNEAQ. CDR3 loop: CASSLAPGSPQNEQFF. For the CDR3, the DNA is TGTGCCAGCAGCTTAGCACCGGGATCCCCGCAGAATGAGCAGTTCTTC.

This clonotype appeared a few times. The chain has TRBV6-4 and TRBJ2-3, with D possibly being TRBD2 (6 bases). This CDR3 is built from 15 residues. Trimming took 4 bases from V and 4 from J, leaving 15 bases between them. From germline, CDR1 is MRHNA and CDR2 SNTAGT. The CDR3 protein is CASSASGSGADTQYF. CDR3 bases: TGTGCCAGCAGTGCCTCAGGTTCGGGAGCAGATACGCAGTATTTT.

This clonotype has ten or more counts. The chain has TRBV7-2 and TRBJ2-1; D call uncertain. The CDR3 is made up of 14 amino acids. Germline loops: CDR1 SGHTA, CDR2 FQGNSA. The V end lost 2 bases, the J end lost 0 bases, and 5 bases lay between the germline ends. In nucleotides, the CDR3 is TGTGCCAGCAGCTTACGGAGCTCCTACAATGAGCAGTTCTTC. It is translated as CASSLRSSYNEQFF.

The sample holds a few counts of this clonotype. The V call is TRBV10-2, the J call TRBJ2-3; D possibly corresponds to TRBD2 (6 bases). V was trimmed by 2 bases and J by 4 bases, leaving 7 bases between them. The CDR3 length is 13 residues. Germline CDR1 WSHSY, CDR2 SAAADI. The CDR3 region has the DNA TGCGCCAGCAGTGAGACGGGGGCAGATACGCAGTATTTT. It yields the protein CASSETGADTQYF.

This clonotype was found a few times. The chain employs TRBV19 and TRBJ1-5; no definite D call. Germline loops: CDR1 LNHDA, CDR2 SQIVND (reference sequence). This CDR3 comprises 14 residues. V dropped 5 bases and J dropped 2 bases, with 10 bases sitting between them. CDR3 DNA sequence: TGTGCCAGTAGTTTGACCGGCCGCAATCAGCCCCAGCATTTT. Its protein product is CASSLTGRNQPQHF.

The chain joins TRBV11-2 to TRBJ1-1, with a possible D match to TRBD1 (5 bases). V lost 0 bases to trimming and J lost 8 bases, with 7 bases between them. Germline V gives CDR1 SGHAT, CDR2 FQNNGV. This CDR3 has 12 amino acids. This chain's CDR3 is CASSLDHREAFF. The CDR3 bases are TGTGCCAGCAGCTTAGATCACAGGGAAGCTTTCTTT.

This clonotype was counted between two and nine times. The genes are TRBV7-3 and TRBJ2-1; TRBD2 aligns across 7 bases. The germline CDR1 and CDR2 sequences are SGHTA and FQGTGA. This CDR3 spans 15 amino acids. V shed 5 bases and J 8 bases; nucleotides not matched to a gene: 12. CDR3 region: CASSNLGREFDEQFF. CDR3 nucleotide sequence: TGTGCCAGCAGCAACCTAGGGCGGGAGTTCGATGAGCAGTTCTTC.

As to this clonotype: Its ends do not fully match the called genes, so a read error is possible. The chain links TRBV12-3 or TRBV12-4 to TRBJ2-5; D unclear. The CDR3 is 11 residues long. This CDR3 reads CASSPSEIQYF. CDR3 DNA: TGTGCCAGCAGTCCATCAGAGATCCAGTACTTC.

The chain carries TRBV20-1 and TRBJ2-1; D perhaps matches TRBD2 (6 bases). The CDR3 has 13 amino acids. The V and J ends lost 5 bases and 4 bases respectively, with 12 bases between them. The germline CDR1 and CDR2 sequences are DFQATT and SNEGSKA (reference sequence). In DNA, the CDR3 is TGCAGTGCTCTCCCGGGAGAGTACAATGAGCAGTTCTTC. The encoded protein is CSALPGEYNEQFF.

The chain has TRBV19 and TRBJ2-5; D unclear. The CDR3 has 13 amino acids. Germline V lookup: CDR1 LNHDA, CDR2 SQIVND (reference sequence). Between the trimmed V and J ends, which lost 8 bases and 4 bases, there was a span of 14 bases. CDR3 sequence: CASSLGIRETQYF. The CDR3 DNA reads TGTGCCAGTTCTTTGGGGATTCGAGAGACCCAGTACTTC. The whole variable domain, remainder taken from reference TRBV19 and TRBJ2-5, is DGGITQSPKYLFRKEGQNVTLSCEQNLNHDAMYWYRQDPGQGLRLIYYSQIVNDFQKGDIAEGYSVSREKKESFPLTVTSAQKNPTAFYLCASSLGIRETQYFGPGTRLLVL.

V usage is TRBV15 and J usage is TRBJ2-1, with 10 bases aligning to TRBD2. CDR1 and CDR2 from the germline V gene are LNHNV and YYDKDF (reference sequence). V shed 0 bases, J shed 4 bases, and the junction held 9 bases outside the gene matches. This CDR3 is 18 amino acids long. CDR3 in amino acids: CATSRDAASGGQYNEQFF. CDR3 coding DNA: TGTGCCACCAGCAGAGATGCGGCTAGCGGGGGCCAATACAATGAGCAGTTCTTC.

On this clonotype: A much larger clone lies one base from this, so it may be a read error. The V gene is TRBV4-3, the J gene TRBJ1-2, with 9 bases lining up with TRBD1. CDR1 is LGHNA and CDR2 is YSLEER in the germline V gene. The CDR3 sequence is 15 residues long. CDR3 residues: CSSSQPRDRVEGYTF. CDR3 in DNA: TGCTCCAGCAGCCAACCAAGGGACAGGGTAGAGGGCTACACCTTC.